The 12 T cell receptor beta chains presented below share a single source sample, sequenced in a study of blood T cell repertoires in COVID-19. Clones were sequenced by immunoSEQ multiplex PCR, and TCRdb holds only the in-frame ones, with some missing. The sample has around 94,000 clones, around 87% seen once. The sample comprised peripheral blood. Receptor source: a woman aged 45 to 65 with COVID-19, enrolled during active disease.

This chain connects TRBV14 to TRBJ2-1, with 7 bases lining up with TRBD2. The V segment lost 1 base and the J segment 8 bases; nucleotides outside the gene matches: 17. The CDR3 is made up of 18 amino acids. Germline-derived CDR1 and CDR2 are SGHDN and FVKESK. For the CDR3, the DNA is TGTGCCAGCAGCCAAGCGACTAGTTGGCGGGGGAGGTCCCATGAGCAGTTCTTC. Protein: CASSQATSWRGRSHEQFF.

The V gene is TRBV6-5, the J gene TRBJ2-7; possible D gene TRBD2, 6 bases. The CDR3 extends over 15 amino acids. Looked up from germline, CDR1 is MNHEY and CDR2 is SVGAGI. V was cut by 2 bases and J by 0 bases, with 11 bases left in between. This CDR3 reads CASSYGGTSSYEQYF. CDR3 DNA sequence: TGTGCCAGCAGTTACGGAGGGACGAGCTCCTACGAGCAGTACTTC.

The chain couples TRBV6-5 to TRBJ2-5; possibly TRBD1 for D (6 bases). Germline V gives CDR1 MNHEY, CDR2 SVGAGI. Trimming left V 6 bases short and J 4 bases short, with 12 bases between. The CDR3 runs 13 residues. The CDR3 reads CASRQGVGETQYF. Written as DNA, the CDR3 is TGTGCCAGCAGACAGGGTGTAGGAGAGACCCAGTACTTC.

The chain links TRBV18 to TRBJ1-2, with D uncertain. V shed 3 bases and J shed 4 bases, with 6 bases lying between them. CDR3 length equals 12 residues. In germline, CDR1 is KGHSH, CDR2 LQKENI. CDR3 sequence reads: CASSPESYGYTF. The CDR3 nucleotides are TGTGCCAGCTCACCGGAGAGCTATGGCTACACCTTC.

Only a few counts were recorded for this clone. This sequence joins TRBV3-1 (or the pseudogene TRBV3-2) and TRBJ2-2; tentative D call: TRBD2 (6 bases). The CDR3 covers 13 residues. From germline, CDR1 is LGHDT and CDR2 YNNKEL (reference sequence). V lost 5 bases to trimming and J lost 6 bases, with 10 bases between them. The CDR3 region is CASSYGSPGELFF. DNA for the CDR3: TGTGCCAGCAGCTACGGGAGTCCCGGGGAGCTGTTTTTT.

The chain has TRBV5-1 and TRBJ1-1, with TRBD1 matching 9 bases. The CDR3 covers 14 residues. Germline CDR1 reads SGHRS; CDR2 reads YFSETQ. Trimming at V came to 2 bases and at J to 4 bases, leaving 3 bases not matched to a gene. CDR3 amino acids: CASSLTGGSTEAFF. CDR3 DNA: TGCGCCAGCAGCTTAACAGGGGGCTCCACTGAAGCTTTCTTT. The complete variable domain, with remaining parts taken from reference TRBV5-1 and TRBJ1-1, reads KAGVTQTPRYLIKTRGQQVTLSCSPISGHRSVSWYQQTPGQGLQFLFEYFSETQRNKGNFPGRFSGRQFSNSRSEMNVSTLELGDSALYLCASSLTGGSTEAFFGQGTRLTVV.

The chain has TRBV2 and TRBJ2-5, with D perhaps matching TRBD1 (6 bases). The V gene's germline CDR1 is SNHLY and CDR2 FYNNEI. The ends were cut back, 7 bases at V and 3 bases at J, with 12 bases in the middle. The CDR3 is 13 residues long. CDR3 region: CASIAQGKETQYF. The CDR3 nucleotides read TGTGCCAGCATAGCGCAGGGGAAAGAGACCCAGTACTTC.

The count of this clone is one. V gene TRBV5-4 combines with J gene TRBJ1-1; D is ambiguous. Trimming pared 4 bases from V and 3 bases from J, leaving 13 bases between. This CDR3 is 14 amino acids long. Per the germline V gene, CDR1 is SGHNT and CDR2 is YYREEE (reference sequence). The CDR3 loop reads CASSLGVHDTEAFF. Here the CDR3 DNA reads TGTGCCAGCAGCCTCGGGGTGCACGACACTGAAGCTTTCTTT.

The CDR3 bases are TGTGCCAGCAGCTTGAGCGGGGGCGGCCCCGGGAGGACCCAGTACTTC. Its protein product is CASSLSGGGPGRTQYF. The chain couples TRBV11-2 to TRBJ2-5; TRBD2 matches 8 bases. The J segment lost 7 bases and the V segment lost 3 bases, leaving 13 bases of the junction unmatched. Germline V gene data show CDR1 as SGHAT and CDR2 as FQNNGV. The CDR3 covers 16 residues.

The chain couples TRBV4-1 to TRBJ1-1; D unresolved. V shed 4 bases and J shed 5 bases, with 11 bases lying between them. The CDR3 is made up of 13 amino acids. Per germline, CDR1 MGHRA and CDR2 YSYEKL. CDR3 coding DNA: TGCGCCAGCAGCCGAGGAGGGTGGACTGAAGCTTTCTTT. Translating gives CASSRGGWTEAFF.

The chain joins TRBV6-5 to TRBJ1-2, with 8 bases fitting TRBD1. CDR3 length equals 15 residues. With V trimmed by 6 bases and J by 3 bases, 9 bases remained unmatched. In germline, CDR1 is MNHEY, CDR2 SVGAGI. CDR3: CASRVSQGADYGYTF. Written as DNA, the CDR3 is TGTGCCAGCAGAGTAAGCCAGGGGGCGGACTATGGCTACACCTTC.

V gene TRBV5-1 combines with J gene TRBJ1-5; 10 bases are a match to TRBD1. CDR3 length: 17 residues. Per the germline V gene, CDR1 is SGHRS and CDR2 is YFSETQ. The J segment lost 7 bases and the V segment lost 3 bases, leaving 13 bases of the junction unmatched. Here the CDR3 reads CASSWAVTGGLLQPQHF. The CDR3 DNA reads TGCGCCAGCAGCTGGGCCGTGACAGGGGGCCTTTTGCAGCCCCAGCATTTT.